This T cell receptor beta chain was captured by sequencing in a study of neoadjuvant nivolumab and ipilimumab in lung cancer. Overall study context: The combination arm added day-1 ipilimumab 1 mg/kg to nivolumab 3 mg/kg on days 1, 15, 29. Study findings and constraints: Resected-tumor TCR richness correlated positively with pretherapy blood richness. TCR richness and clonality were higher in tumors than adjacent uninvolved lung.

Sequencing was performed with immunoSEQ multiplex PCR; in TCRdb, only in-frame clones are kept and a portion is missing. The table includes 10,000 to 15,000 clones, approximately 96% detected once. Germline values: CDR1 MGHRA, CDR2 YSYEKL. V shed 5 bases and J shed 0 bases, with 7 bases lying between them. The length of the CDR3 is 14 residues. Regarding this clone: Its target is unknown.

The source was peripheral blood, collected after neoadjuvant nivolumab, alone or with ipilimumab, at or shortly before surgery. This TCR was recovered from an adult with non-small cell lung cancer. V usage is TRBV4-1 and J usage is TRBJ2-2; no clear D. CDR3 bases: TGCGCCAGCAGCGCCAGAGCGAACACCGGGGAGCTGTTTTTT. Amino acid sequence: CASSARANTGELFF.